The 18 T cell receptor beta chains below were found in one sample sequenced in a study of glioma-infiltrating T cells. The iRepertoire nested amplicon-rescue multiplex PCR amplified TCR alpha and beta CDR3s from RNA. Each CDR3 protein is one row after TCRdb ran MiXCR on the multiplex PCR reads. The sample comprises about 380,000 distinct CDR3 sequences, 35% to 45% of which are singletons, and around 12% rests with the top ten. The material sequenced was glioma tissue, nonneoplastic brain tissue, or PBMCs (not recorded which). These receptor sequences come from a human donor with low-grade glioma or glioblastoma, undergoing nonglioma brain surgery, or in good health (not recorded which).

This clonotype has only a few counts. The gene calls are TRBV28 and TRBJ1-3; perhaps TRBD1 as D (6 bases). Per germline, CDR1 MDHEN and CDR2 SYDVKM. Between the trimmed V and J ends, which lost 6 bases and 0 bases, there was a span of 21 bases. The CDR3 is 18 residues long. CDR3 bases: TGTGCCAGCAGCCTAACATACCCACAGGGCAGCTCTGGAAACACCATATATTTT. This codes for CASSLTYPQGSSGNTIYF.

This chain uses TRBV7-2 with TRBJ2-5, with D possibly TRBD2 on 5 matching bases. The CDR3 sequence is 14 residues long. Germline lookup yields CDR1 SGHTA and CDR2 FQGNSA. Trimming shortened V by 2 bases and J by 5 bases, and 12 bases separated the two germline ends. The CDR3, as DNA: TGTGCCAGCAGCTTACTCGGGGATAGGGAGACCCAGTACTTC. It codes for CASSLLGDRETQYF.

The CDR3 protein is CASSQRQGIDEKLFF. CDR3 in DNA: TGTGCCAGCAGCCAGAGACAGGGCATTGATGAAAAACTGTTTTTT. V is TRBV7-9 and J is TRBJ1-4; TRBD1 aligns across 7 bases. The V gene end was trimmed by 5 bases and the J gene end by 6 bases; junction bases not matched to a gene: 9. Germline V gene sequence: CDR1 SEHNR, CDR2 FQNEAQ (reference sequence). The CDR3 consists of 15 residues.

This clonotype was seen more than once but under ten times. The chain links TRBV4-3 to TRBJ2-1, with 7 positions matching TRBD2. Germline V CDR1 and CDR2: LGHNA, YSLEER. The CDR3 length is 16 residues. Unmatched junction bases numbered 8, after V lost 0 bases and J lost 6 bases. The CDR3 bases are TGCGCCAGCAGCCAAGAATTTGCGGGAGTGTTCAATGAGCAGTTCTTC. Translating gives CASSQEFAGVFNEQFF.

CDR3 amino acids: CASRPSGRAADTQYF. CDR3 nucleotide sequence: TGTGCCAGCAGGCCTAGCGGGAGGGCCGCAGATACGCAGTATTTT. The J gene is TRBJ2-3, the V gene TRBV3-1, with 12 bases matching TRBD2. CDR1 and CDR2 (germline): LGHDT, YNNKEL (reference sequence). Trimming cost V 6 bases and J 4 bases; bases outside gene matches: 5. The CDR3 sequence is 15 residues long.

This clonotype was observed many times. The chain joins TRBV4-3 to TRBJ1-1; the D is unclear. V lost 0 bases and J lost 8, with 13 bases in between. The germline V gene encodes CDR1 LGHNA and CDR2 YSLEER. The CDR3 loop spans 14 amino acids. CDR3 residues: CASSQETSLREAFF. The CDR3, as DNA: TGCGCCAGCAGCCAAGAAACTTCTCTGAGGGAAGCTTTCTTT.

The sample holds a few counts of this clonotype. The V gene is TRBV7-6, the J gene TRBJ1-1; D call uncertain. From germline, CDR1 is SGHVS and CDR2 FNYEAQ. Trimming left V 1 base short and J 6 bases short, with 9 bases between. The CDR3 has 13 amino acids. CDR3 sequence (DNA): TGTGCCAGCAGCTTAGGGACCGGCCCTGAAGCTTTCTTT. Encoded protein: CASSLGTGPEAFF.

The chain uses TRBV5-1 and TRBJ1-5, with 7 bases fitting TRBD1. The germline V gene has CDR1 SGHRS and CDR2 YFSETQ. With V trimmed by 4 bases and J by 7 bases, 11 bases remained unmatched. The CDR3 consists of 15 residues. The CDR3 loop is CASSKSGGTEQPQHF. The DNA for the CDR3 is TGCGCCAGCAGCAAATCAGGGGGAACGGAGCAGCCCCAGCATTTT.

V is TRBV29-1 and J is TRBJ2-7; D remains ambiguous. Germline assignment: CDR1 SQVTM and CDR2 ANQGSEA. CDR3 length: 13 residues. The ends were cut back, 4 bases at V and 1 base at J, with 11 bases in the middle. CDR3 coding DNA: TGCAGCGTTGCAAGGACGTCATCCTACGAGCAGTACTTC. This translates into CSVARTSSYEQYF.

The chain combines TRBV24-1 with TRBJ2-7, with D possibly being TRBD1 or TRBD2 (5 bases each). Germline loops: CDR1 KGHDR, CDR2 SFDVKD. Trimming took 3 bases from V and 9 from J, leaving 17 bases between them. This CDR3 comprises 14 residues. The CDR3 sequence is CATSDPGTDIGQYF. The CDR3 nucleotides are TGTGCCACCAGTGATCCTGGGACCGACATCGGGCAGTACTTC.

The genes are TRBV28 and TRBJ2-7, with unresolved D. CDR1 is MDHEN and CDR2 is SYDVKM in the germline V gene. This CDR3 is built from 12 residues. V lost 8 bases and J 3 bases, leaving 11 bases between the germline ends. CDR3 loop: CASYGPNYEQYF. DNA of the CDR3: TGTGCCAGCTACGGACCCAACTACGAGCAGTACTTC. The whole variable domain, remainder taken from reference TRBV28 and TRBJ2-7, is DVKVTQSSRYLVKRTGEKVFLECVQDMDHENMFWYRQDPGLGLRLIYFSYDVKMKEKGDIPEGYSVSREKKERFSLILESASTNQTSMYLCASYGPNYEQYFGPGTRLTVT.

As for this clonotype: This may be a read error, as it is one base from a much larger clone. The V gene is TRBV27, the J gene TRBJ2-1; 11 bases fit TRBD2. Per the germline V gene, CDR1 is MNHEY and CDR2 is SMNVEV (reference sequence). This CDR3 has 14 amino acids. CDR3 sequence (DNA): TGTGCCAGCAAACCCTTAGGGACTAGCGGTGAGCAGTTATTC. Translating it yields CASKPLGTSGEQLF.

This clonotype was found a few times. The gene calls are TRBV7-9 and TRBJ2-3; TRBD2 aligns across 7 bases. V lost 9 bases and J lost 4; bases outside the gene matches: 7. The germline V gene has CDR1 SEHNR and CDR2 FQNEAQ (reference sequence). The CDR3 runs 13 residues. Written as DNA, the CDR3 is TGTGCCAGTCACCGACTAGCCCCAGATACGCAGTATTTT. Its translation is CASHRLAPDTQYF.

The sample holds many counts of this clonotype. Written as DNA, the CDR3 is TGTGCCACCAGCAGAGTCAGTGGTTACGAGCAGTACTTC. Translation: CATSRVSGYEQYF. The gene calls are TRBV15 and TRBJ2-7; D unresolved. Germline CDR1 and CDR2: LNHNV and YYDKDF (reference sequence). V was pared by 1 base and J by 4 bases, with 8 bases between. This CDR3 has 13 amino acids.

The sample holds many counts of this clonotype. The rearrangement links TRBV27 to TRBJ2-7, with unresolved D. The V gene lost 1 base and the J gene lost 0 bases, with 4 bases spanning the gap. In germline, CDR1 is MNHEY, CDR2 SMNVEV (reference sequence). This CDR3 spans 13 amino acids. This chain's CDR3 is CASSLYDSYEQYF. In DNA, the CDR3 is TGTGCCAGCAGTTTATATGACTCCTACGAGCAGTACTTC.

The chain joins TRBV4-3 to TRBJ1-5; D uncertain. The V gene's germline CDR1 is LGHNA and CDR2 YSLEER. Trimming took 0 bases from V and 4 from J, leaving 13 bases between them. The CDR3 consists of 16 residues. The CDR3 loop is CASSQDRTSVNQPQHF. In DNA form, the CDR3 reads TGCGCCAGCAGCCAAGATCGGACCAGCGTTAATCAGCCCCAGCATTTT.

This rearrangement joins TRBV19 to TRBJ2-3, with D possibly matching TRBD1 (6 bases). Germline lookup yields CDR1 LNHDA and CDR2 SQIVND (reference sequence). The CDR3 length is 13 residues. Trimming pared 6 bases from V and 3 bases from J, leaving 10 bases between. The CDR3 region is CASRVRGTDTQYF. In nucleotides, the CDR3 is TGTGCCAGTAGGGTCAGGGGAACAGATACGCAGTATTTT.

The table lists this clonotype with many counts. The chain carries TRBV27 and TRBJ2-7, with 7 bases fitting TRBD2. Germline lookup yields CDR1 MNHEY and CDR2 SMNVEV (reference sequence). V shed 3 bases, J shed 3 bases, and the junction held 8 bases outside the gene matches. The CDR3 extends over 15 amino acids. The CDR3 bases are TGTGCCAGCAGTTTGGGAGGGCAGCTCCTCTACGAGCAGTACTTC. Translating gives CASSLGGQLLYEQYF.